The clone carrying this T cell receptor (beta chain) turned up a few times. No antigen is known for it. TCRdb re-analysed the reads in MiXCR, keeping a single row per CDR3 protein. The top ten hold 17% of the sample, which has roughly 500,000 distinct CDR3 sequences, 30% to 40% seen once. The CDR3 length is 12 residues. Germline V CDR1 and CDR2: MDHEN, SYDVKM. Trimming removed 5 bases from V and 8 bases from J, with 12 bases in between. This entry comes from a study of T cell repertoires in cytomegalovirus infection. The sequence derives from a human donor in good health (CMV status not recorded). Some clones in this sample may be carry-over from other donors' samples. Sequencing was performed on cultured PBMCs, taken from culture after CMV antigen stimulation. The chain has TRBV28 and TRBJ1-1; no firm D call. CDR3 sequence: CASSIPTSEAFF. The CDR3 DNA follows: TGTGCCAGCAGTATACCAACATCGGAAGCTTTCTTT.